A selection of T cell receptor beta chains follows, all from one sample in a study of chemoradiotherapy in HPV16-positive cancers. Clones were sequenced by immunoSEQ multiplex PCR, and TCRdb holds only the in-frame ones, with some missing. The table includes some 3,600 clones, just under 95% detected once. Collection of the sample occurred from a patient who underwent chemoradiotherapy. The receptors were sampled from a human donor with HPV-associated anogenital cancer. The CDR3 runs from the conserved cysteine through the conserved F or W. The order of the fields is J gene, D gene, V gene, CDR3 protein, CDR3 DNA. A D gene is named only where the DNA matches it firmly.

>TRBJ2-1|NA|TRBV27
CASSLRTNNEQFF
TGTGCCAGCAGTCTAAGGACTAACAATGAGCAGTTCTTC